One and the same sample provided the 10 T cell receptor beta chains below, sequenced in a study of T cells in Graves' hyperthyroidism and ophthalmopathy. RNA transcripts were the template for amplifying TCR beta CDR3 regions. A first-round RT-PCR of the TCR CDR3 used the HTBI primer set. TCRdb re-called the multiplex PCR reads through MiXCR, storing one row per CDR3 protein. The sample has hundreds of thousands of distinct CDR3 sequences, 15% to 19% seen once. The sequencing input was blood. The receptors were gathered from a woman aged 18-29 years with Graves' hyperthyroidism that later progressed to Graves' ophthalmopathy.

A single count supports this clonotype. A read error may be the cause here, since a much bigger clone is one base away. This chain's CDR3 is CASSLVRKGTDTQYF. CDR3 nucleotides: TGTGCCAGCAGCTTAGTTCGAAAGGGGACAGATACGCAGTATTTT. The V gene is TRBV7-2, the J gene TRBJ2-3; D perhaps matches TRBD1 (5 bases). V was shortened by 1 base and J by 3 bases, with 11 bases between the two germline ends. The germline V gene has CDR1 SGHTA and CDR2 FQGNSA. This CDR3 comprises 15 residues. The full variable domain, in which reference TRBV7-2 and TRBJ2-3 provide the parts outside the CDR3, is GAGVSQSPSNKVTEKGKDVELRCDPISGHTALYWYRQSLGQGLEFLIYFQGNSAPDKSGLPSDRFSAERTGGSVSTLTIQRTQQEDSAVYLCASSLVRKGTDTQYFGPGTRLTVL.

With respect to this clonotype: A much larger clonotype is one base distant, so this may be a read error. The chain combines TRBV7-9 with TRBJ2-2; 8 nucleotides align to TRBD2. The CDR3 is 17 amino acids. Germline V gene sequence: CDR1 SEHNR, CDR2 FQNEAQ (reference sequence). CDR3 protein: CAGSTLGGRMYTGELFF. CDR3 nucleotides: TGTGCCGGCAGCACCCTTGGCGGGAGGATGTACACCGGGGAGCTGTTTTTT.

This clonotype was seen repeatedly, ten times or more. The CDR3, as DNA: TGTGCCAGCAGCCAAGGGTATGGCTACACCTTC. Translating it yields CASSQGYGYTF. The V and J genes are TRBV14 and TRBJ1-2, with unresolved D. This CDR3 is 11 amino acids long. V was clipped by 1 base and J by 5 bases, with 2 bases between them. CDR1 is SGHDN, CDR2 FVKESK, per germline.

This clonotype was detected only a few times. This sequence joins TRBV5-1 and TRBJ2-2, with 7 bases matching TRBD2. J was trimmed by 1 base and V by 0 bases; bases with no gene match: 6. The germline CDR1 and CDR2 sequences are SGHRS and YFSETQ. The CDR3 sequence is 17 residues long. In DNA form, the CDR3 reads TGCGCCAGCAGCTTGGGGGTAGAGCGGGGGAACACCGGGGAGCTGTTTTTT. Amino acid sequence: CASSLGVERGNTGELFF.

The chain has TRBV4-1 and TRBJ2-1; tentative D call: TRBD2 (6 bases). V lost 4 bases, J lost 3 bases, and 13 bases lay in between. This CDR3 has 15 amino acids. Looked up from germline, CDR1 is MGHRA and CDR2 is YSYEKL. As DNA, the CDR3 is TGCGCCAGCAGCCTACGGGAGTTAGGCTACAATGAGCAGTTCTTC. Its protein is CASSLRELGYNEQFF.

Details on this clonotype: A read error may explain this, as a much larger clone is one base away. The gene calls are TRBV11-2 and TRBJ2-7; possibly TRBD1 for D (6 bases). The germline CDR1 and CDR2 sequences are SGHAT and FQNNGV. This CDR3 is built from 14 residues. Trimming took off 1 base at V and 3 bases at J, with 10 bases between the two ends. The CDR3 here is CASSLGGLDYEQYF. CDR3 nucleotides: TGTGCCAGCAGCTTAGGGGGGCTTGACTACGAGCAGTACTTC.

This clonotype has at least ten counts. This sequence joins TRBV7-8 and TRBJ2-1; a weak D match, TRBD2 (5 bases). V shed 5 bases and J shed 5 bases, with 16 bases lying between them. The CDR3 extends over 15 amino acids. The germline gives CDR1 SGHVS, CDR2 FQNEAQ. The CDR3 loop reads CASSPRGRFDNEQFF. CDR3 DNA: TGTGCCAGCAGCCCCCGGGGAAGGTTCGACAATGAGCAGTTCTTC. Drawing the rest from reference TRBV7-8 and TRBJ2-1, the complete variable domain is GAGVSQSPRYKVAKRGQDVALRCDPISGHVSLFWYQQALGQGPEFLTYFQNEAQLDKSGLPSDRFFAERPEGSVSTLKIQRTQQEDSAVYLCASSPRGRFDNEQFFGPGTRLTVL.

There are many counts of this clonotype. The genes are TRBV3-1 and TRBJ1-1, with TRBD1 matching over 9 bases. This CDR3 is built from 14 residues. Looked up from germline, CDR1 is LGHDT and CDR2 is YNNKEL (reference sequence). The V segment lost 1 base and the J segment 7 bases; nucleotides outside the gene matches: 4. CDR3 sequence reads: CASSQGTGAVEAFF. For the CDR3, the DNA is TGTGCCAGCAGCCAAGGGACAGGGGCCGTTGAAGCTTTCTTT.

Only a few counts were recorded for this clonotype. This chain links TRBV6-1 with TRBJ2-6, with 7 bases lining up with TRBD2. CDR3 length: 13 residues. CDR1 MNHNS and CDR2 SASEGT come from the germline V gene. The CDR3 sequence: CAGGGIGANVLTF. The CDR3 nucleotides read TGTGCGGGGGGGGGGATTGGGGCCAACGTCCTGACTTTC.

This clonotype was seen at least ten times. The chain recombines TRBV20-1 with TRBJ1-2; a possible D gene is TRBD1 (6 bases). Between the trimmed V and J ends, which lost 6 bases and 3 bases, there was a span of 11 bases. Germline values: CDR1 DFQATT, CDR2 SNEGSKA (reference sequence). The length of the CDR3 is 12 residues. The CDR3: CSATTGDYGYTF. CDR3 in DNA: TGCAGTGCCACGACAGGAGACTATGGCTACACCTTC.